This T cell receptor beta chain comes out of a study of blood T cells in healthy people across ages. Points from the study as a whole: A strong correlation was seen between TCR beta diversity and naive T cell percentage. Older individuals had lower TCR beta diversity per million T cells (the decline was roughly linear).

As concerns this clonotype: Its antigen is as yet unknown.

Then a second PCR, running about 6 to 12 cycles, was carried out with a sample-barcoded 5' primer and a J-beta primer mix. TCRdb independently ran MiXCR on the 5' RACE reads; one entry per CDR3 protein. The sample lists approximately 760,000 distinct CDR3 sequences, roughly 25% occurring once. The germline V gene encodes CDR1 LGHNA and CDR2 YNFKEQ. Trimming removed 0 bases from V and 1 base from J, with 15 bases in between. This CDR3 comprises 17 residues. These same records also appear under a second study, on T cells of mothers and their children.

Specimen: blood. The chain has TRBV4-2 and TRBJ1-1, with unresolved D. This sequence was found in a boy between 5 and 17 years old in good health. CDR3 bases: TGTGCCAGCAGCCAAGATAGCCTCTATCTGGGGAACACTGAAGCTTTCTTT. Its protein is CASSQDSLYLGNTEAFF.